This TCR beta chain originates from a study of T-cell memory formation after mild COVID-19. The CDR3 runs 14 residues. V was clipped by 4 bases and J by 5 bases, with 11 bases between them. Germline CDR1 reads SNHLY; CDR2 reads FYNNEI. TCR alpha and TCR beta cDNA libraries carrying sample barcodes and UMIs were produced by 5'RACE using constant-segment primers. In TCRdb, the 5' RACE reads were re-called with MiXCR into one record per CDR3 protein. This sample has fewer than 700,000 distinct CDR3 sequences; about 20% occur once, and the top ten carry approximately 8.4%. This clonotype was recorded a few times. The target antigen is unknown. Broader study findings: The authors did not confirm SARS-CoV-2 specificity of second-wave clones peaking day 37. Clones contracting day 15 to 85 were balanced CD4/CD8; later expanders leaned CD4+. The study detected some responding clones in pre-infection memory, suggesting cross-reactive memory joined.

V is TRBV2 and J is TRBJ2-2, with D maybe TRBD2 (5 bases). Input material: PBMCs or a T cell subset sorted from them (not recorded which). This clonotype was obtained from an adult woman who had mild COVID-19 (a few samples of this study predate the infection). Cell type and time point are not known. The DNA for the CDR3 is TGTGCCAGCAGTGCTTCTAGCTTGACCGGGGAGCTGTTTTTT. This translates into CASSASSLTGELFF.